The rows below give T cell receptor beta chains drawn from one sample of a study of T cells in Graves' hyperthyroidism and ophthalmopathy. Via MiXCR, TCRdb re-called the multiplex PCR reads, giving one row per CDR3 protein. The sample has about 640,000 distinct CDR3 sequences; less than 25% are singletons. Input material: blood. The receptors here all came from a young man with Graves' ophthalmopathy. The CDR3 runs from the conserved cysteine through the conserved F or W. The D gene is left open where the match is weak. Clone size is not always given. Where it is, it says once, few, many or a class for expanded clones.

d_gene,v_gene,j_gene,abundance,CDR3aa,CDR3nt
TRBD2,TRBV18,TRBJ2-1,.,CASSPRTSGESSYNEQFF,TGTGCCAGCTCACCCCGGACTAGCGGGGAAAGCTCCTACAATGAGCAGTTCTTC
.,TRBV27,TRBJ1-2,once,CASSQQGGSYGYTF,TGTGCCAGCAGTCAACAGGGTGGTAGCTATGGCTACACCTTC
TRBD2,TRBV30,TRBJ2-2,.,CAWSVRLAGVTGELFF,TGTGCCTGGAGTGTACGACTAGCGGGAGTCACCGGGGAGCTGTTTTTT
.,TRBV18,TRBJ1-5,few,CTSSPQGNQPQHF,TGTACCAGCTCACCTCAGGGGAATCAGCCCCAGCATTTT
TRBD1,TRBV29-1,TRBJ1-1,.,CSVEGRGRGGTEAFF,TGCAGCGTTGAAGGCAGGGGGCGAGGGGGCACTGAAGCTTTCTTT
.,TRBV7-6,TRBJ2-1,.,CASSPRQDSNNEQFF,TGTGCCAGCAGCCCTCGACAGGATTCGAACAATGAGCAGTTCTTC
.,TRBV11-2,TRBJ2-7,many,CASSLDRQIIDEQYF,TGTGCCAGCAGCTTAGACAGGCAAATTATTGACGAGCAGTACTTC
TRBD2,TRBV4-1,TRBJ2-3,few,CASSQVPTREGPDTQYF,TGCGCCAGCAGCCAAGTGCCGACCCGGGAGGGTCCAGATACGCAGTATTTT
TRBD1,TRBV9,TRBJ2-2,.,CASSGGTGITGELFF,TGTGCCAGCAGTGGGGGGACAGGGATCACCGGGGAGCTGTTTTTT
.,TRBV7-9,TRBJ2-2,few,CASSLGWARPNTGELFF,TGTGCCAGCAGCTTAGGATGGGCCAGGCCGAACACCGGGGAGCTGTTTTTT
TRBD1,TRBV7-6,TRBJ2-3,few,CASSPGTGGADTQYF,TGTGCCAGCAGCCCCGGGACAGGGGGCGCAGATACGCAGTATTTT
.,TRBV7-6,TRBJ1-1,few,CASSQAGASWNTEAFF,TGTGCCAGCAGCCAAGCTGGCGCCAGTTGGAACACTGAAGCTTTCTTT
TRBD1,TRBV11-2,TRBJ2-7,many,CASSLGGFGTGSSYEQYF,TGTGCCAGCAGCTTAGGAGGCTTTGGGACAGGGAGCTCCTACGAGCAGTACTTC
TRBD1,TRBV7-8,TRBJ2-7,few,CASSRQGPPYEQYF,TGTGCCAGCAGTAGACAGGGGCCCCCCTACGAGCAGTACTTC
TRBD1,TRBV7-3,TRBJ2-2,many,CASLMLDRGLDTGELFF,TGTGCCAGCTTGATGCTAGACAGGGGGCTTGACACCGGGGAGCTGTTTTTT
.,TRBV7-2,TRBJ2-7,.,CASSLNRGSTHEQYF,TGTGCCAGCAGCTTAAATCGGGGGAGCACCCACGAGCAGTACTTC
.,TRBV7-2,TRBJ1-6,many,CASTTWKDSPLHF,TGTGCCAGCACCACATGGAAGGATTCACCCCTCCACTTT
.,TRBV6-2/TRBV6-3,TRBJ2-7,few,CASSYPALGKINYEQYF,TGTGCCAGCAGTTACCCTGCATTGGGCAAGATTAACTACGAGCAGTACTTC
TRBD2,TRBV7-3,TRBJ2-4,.,CASSPERRGTPGNIQYF,TGTGCCAGCAGCCCCGAGCGGCGGGGGACGCCGGGAAACATTCAGTACTTC
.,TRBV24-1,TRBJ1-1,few,CATSDPNRDTEAFF,TGTGCCACCAGTGACCCTAACCGGGACACTGAAGCTTTCTTT
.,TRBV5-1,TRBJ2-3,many,CASSLDRATDTQYF,TGCGCCAGCAGCTTGGATAGGGCCACAGATACGCAGTATTTT
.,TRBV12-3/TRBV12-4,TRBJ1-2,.,CASSNRELYGYTF,TGTGCCAGCAGTAACAGGGAGCTCTATGGCTACACCTTC
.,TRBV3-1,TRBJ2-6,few,CASSPRQGANVLTF,TGTGCCAGCAGCCCCCGGCAGGGGGCCAACGTCCTGACTTTC
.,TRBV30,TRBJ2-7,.,CAWTWGGSTVYEQYF,TGTGCCTGGACTTGGGGGGGCTCCACCGTATACGAGCAGTACTTC
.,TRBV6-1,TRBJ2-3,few,CASSEPLVRYTDTQYF,TGTGCCAGCAGTGAACCACTAGTCCGATACACAGATACGCAGTATTTT
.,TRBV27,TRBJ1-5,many,CASRQGVSNQPQHF,TGTGCCAGCAGGCAGGGAGTGAGCAATCAGCCCCAGCATTTT
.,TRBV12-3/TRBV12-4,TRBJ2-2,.,CASRTANTGELFF,TGTGCCAGCAGAACTGCGAACACCGGGGAGCTGTTTTTT
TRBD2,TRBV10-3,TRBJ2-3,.,CAISESGTSGLSTDTQYF,TGTGCCATCAGTGAGTCGGGGACTAGCGGTTTAAGCACAGATACGCAGTATTTT
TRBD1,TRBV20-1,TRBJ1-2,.,CSVPTGGTDYGYTF,TGCAGTGTTCCGACAGGGGGCACAGACTATGGCTACACCTTC
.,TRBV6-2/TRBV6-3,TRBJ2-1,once,CASSYGRDYNEQFF,TGTGCCAGCAGTTACGGGCGGGACTACAATGAGCAGTTCTTC
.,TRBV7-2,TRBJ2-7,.,CASSPRPSHEQYF,TGTGCCAGCAGCCCACGCCCTAGTCATGAGCAGTACTTC
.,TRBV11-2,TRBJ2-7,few,CASSTSQGYEQYF,TGTGCCAGCAGCACCTCACAGGGCTACGAGCAGTACTTC
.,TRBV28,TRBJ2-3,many,CASRGTIGDTQYF,TGTGCCAGCAGGGGAACGATAGGAGATACGCAGTATTTT
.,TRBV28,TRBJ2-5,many,CASSPALGTETETQYF,TGTGCCAGCAGTCCTGCTTTGGGTACGGAGACAGAGACCCAGTACTTC
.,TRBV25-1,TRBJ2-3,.,CASTRDEGYTQYF,TGTGCCAGCACCCGGGACGAGGGGTATACGCAGTATTTT
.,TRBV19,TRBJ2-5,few,CASSNSRGPQETQYF,TGTGCCAGTAGTAACTCCCGCGGGCCGCAAGAGACCCAGTACTTC
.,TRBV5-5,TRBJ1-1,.,CASSLDDQGYSLEAFF,TGTGCCAGCAGCTTGGACGATCAGGGATACAGCCTTGAAGCTTTCTTT
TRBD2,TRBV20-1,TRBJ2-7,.,CSAPLLTGGEQYF,TGCAGTGCTCCCCTTCTTACGGGGGGCGAGCAGTACTTC
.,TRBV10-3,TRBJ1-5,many,CAISESGEGQPQHF,TGTGCCATCAGTGAGTCGGGTGAGGGCCAGCCCCAGCATTTT